This TCR beta chain emerged from a study of spatial heterogeneity in lung cancer. Study-level background: Mean representation of each unique TCR and UMI combination in the raw reads exceeded 9.5 occurrences.

Time point indicated: blood at routine non-recurrence follow-up after resection. Unsorted whole RNA of tumor, nontumor lung or frozen PBMC was sequenced. Trimming stripped 6 bases from V and 1 base from J, with 18 bases between. Germline CDR1 and CDR2: MNHEY and SMNVEV (reference sequence). This CDR3 has 16 residues. Individually, TCR cDNA molecules were each labelled with a unique molecular identifier. TCRdb reanalysed the 5' RACE reads using MiXCR and keeps one entry per CDR3 protein. The sample has about 120,000 distinct CDR3 sequences; more than 9% are singletons. This chain links TRBV27 with TRBJ1-2, with TRBD1 as a possible D gene (5 bases). Sequences were derived from PBMCs, sampled at follow-up. The TCR comes from a male donor with early-stage non-small cell lung cancer. CDR3 bases: TGTGCCAGCAGGTCTAAGACAGAACACTTTAACTATGGCTACACCTTC. Protein sequence: CASRSKTEHFNYGYTF.